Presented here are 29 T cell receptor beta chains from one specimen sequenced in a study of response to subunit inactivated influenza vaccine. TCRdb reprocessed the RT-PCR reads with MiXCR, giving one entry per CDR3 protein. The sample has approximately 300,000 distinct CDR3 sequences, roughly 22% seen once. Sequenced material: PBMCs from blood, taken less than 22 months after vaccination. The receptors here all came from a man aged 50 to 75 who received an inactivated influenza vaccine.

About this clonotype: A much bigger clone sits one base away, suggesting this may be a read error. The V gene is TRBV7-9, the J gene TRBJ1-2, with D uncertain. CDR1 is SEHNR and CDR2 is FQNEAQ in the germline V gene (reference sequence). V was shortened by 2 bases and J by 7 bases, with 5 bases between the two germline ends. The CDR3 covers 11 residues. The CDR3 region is CASSLKGGYTF. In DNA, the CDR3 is TGTGCCAGCAGCTTAAAGGGTGGCTACACCTTC.

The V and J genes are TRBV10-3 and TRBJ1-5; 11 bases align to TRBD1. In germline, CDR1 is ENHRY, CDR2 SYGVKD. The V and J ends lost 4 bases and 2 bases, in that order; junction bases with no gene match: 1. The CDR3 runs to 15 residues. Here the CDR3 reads CAISGTGGGNQPQHF. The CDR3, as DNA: TGTGCCATCAGTGGGACAGGGGGCGGCAATCAGCCCCAGCATTTT.

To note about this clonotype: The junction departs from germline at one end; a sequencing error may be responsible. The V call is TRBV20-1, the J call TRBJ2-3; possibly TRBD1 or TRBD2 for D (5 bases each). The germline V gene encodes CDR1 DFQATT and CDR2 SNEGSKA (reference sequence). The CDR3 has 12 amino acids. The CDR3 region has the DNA TGCAGTGCCAGAGGGGCCCGGGATACGCAGTATTTT. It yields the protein CSARGARDTQYF.

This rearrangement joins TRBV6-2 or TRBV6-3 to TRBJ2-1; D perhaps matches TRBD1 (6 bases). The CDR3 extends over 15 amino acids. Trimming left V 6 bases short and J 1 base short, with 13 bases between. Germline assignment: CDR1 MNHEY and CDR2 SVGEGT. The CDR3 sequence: CASRPDSPSYNEQFF. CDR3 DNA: TGTGCCAGCAGACCGGACAGCCCATCCTACAATGAGCAGTTCTTC.

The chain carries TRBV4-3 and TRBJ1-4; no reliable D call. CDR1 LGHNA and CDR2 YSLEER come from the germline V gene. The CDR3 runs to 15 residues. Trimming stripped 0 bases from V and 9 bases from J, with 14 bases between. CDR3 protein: CASSQDVTGSQKLFF. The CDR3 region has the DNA TGCGCCAGCAGCCAAGATGTAACCGGATCTCAAAAACTGTTTTTT.

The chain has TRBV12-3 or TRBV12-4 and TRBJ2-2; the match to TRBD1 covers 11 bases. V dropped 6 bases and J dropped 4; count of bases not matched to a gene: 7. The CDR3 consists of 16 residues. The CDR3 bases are TGTGCCAGCAGCCCCCGGGACAGGGGGGCCACCGGGGAGCTGTTTTTT. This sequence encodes CASSPRDRGATGELFF.

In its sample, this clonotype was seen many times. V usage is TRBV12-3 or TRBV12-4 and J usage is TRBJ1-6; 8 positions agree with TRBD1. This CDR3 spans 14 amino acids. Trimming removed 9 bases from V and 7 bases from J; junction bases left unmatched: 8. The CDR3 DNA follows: TGTGCCAGTAAATGGACAGGGATGAATTCACCCCTCCACTTT. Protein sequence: CASKWTGMNSPLHF.

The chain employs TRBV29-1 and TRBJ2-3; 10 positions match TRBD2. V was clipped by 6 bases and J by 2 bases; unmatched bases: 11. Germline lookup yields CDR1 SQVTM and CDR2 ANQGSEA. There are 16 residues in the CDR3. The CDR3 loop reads CSVQRTSGHNTDTQYF. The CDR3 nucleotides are TGCAGCGTCCAAAGGACTAGCGGACATAACACAGATACGCAGTATTTT.

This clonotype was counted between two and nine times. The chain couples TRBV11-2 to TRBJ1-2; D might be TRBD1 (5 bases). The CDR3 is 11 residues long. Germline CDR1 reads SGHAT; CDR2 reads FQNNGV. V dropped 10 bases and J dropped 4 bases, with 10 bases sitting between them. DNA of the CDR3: TGTGCCACCGAGGGGATCTATGGCTACACCTTC. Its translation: CATEGIYGYTF.

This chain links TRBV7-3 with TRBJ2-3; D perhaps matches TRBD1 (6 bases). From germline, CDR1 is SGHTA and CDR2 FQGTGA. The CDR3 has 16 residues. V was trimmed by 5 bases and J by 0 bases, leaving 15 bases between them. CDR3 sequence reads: CASSPNSGHSTDTQYF. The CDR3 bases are TGTGCCAGCAGCCCTAACTCGGGACATAGCACAGATACGCAGTATTTT.

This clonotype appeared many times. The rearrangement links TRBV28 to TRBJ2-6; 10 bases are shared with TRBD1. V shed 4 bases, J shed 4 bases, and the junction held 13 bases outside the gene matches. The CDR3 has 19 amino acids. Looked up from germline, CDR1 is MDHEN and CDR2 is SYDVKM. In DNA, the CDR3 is TGTGCCAGCAGTTCCTCGGACAGGGGGAGGGTGAGAGGGGCCAACGTCCTGACTTTC. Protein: CASSSSDRGRVRGANVLTF.

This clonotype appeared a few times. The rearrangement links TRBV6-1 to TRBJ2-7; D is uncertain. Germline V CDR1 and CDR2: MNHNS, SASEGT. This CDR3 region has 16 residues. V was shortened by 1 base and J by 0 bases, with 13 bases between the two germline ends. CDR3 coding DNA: TGTGCCAGCAGTGAAGAGGGCAGCGAACCCTCCTACGAGCAGTACTTC. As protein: CASSEEGSEPSYEQYF.

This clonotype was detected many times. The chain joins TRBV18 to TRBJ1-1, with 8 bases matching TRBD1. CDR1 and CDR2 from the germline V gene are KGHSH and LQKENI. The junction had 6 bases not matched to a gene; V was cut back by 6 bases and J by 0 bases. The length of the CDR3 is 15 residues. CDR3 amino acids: CASSKGQGMNTEAFF. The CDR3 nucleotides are TGTGCCAGCTCGAAAGGACAGGGAATGAACACTGAAGCTTTCTTT.

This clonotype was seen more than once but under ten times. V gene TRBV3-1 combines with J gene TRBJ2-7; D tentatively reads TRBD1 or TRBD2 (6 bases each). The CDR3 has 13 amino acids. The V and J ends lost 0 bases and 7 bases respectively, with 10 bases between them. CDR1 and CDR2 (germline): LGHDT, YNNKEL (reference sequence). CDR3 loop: CASSQDPGAEQYF. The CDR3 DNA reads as TGTGCCAGCAGCCAAGATCCGGGGGCTGAGCAGTACTTC.

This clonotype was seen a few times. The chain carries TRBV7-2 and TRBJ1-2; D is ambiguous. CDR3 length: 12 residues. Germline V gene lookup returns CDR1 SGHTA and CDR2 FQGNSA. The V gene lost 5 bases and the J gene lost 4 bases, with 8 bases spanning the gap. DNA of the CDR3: TGTGCCAGCAGCCCCCACCTCTATGGCTACACCTTC. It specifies CASSPHLYGYTF.

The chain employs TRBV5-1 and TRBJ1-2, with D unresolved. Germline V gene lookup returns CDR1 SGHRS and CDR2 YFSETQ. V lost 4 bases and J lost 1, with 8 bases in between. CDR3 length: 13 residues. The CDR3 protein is CASSTRSNYGYTF. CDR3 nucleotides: TGCGCCAGCAGCACCAGGAGTAACTATGGCTACACCTTC. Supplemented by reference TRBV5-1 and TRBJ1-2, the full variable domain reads KAGVTQTPRYLIKTRGQQVTLSCSPISGHRSVSWYQQTPGQGLQFLFEYFSETQRNKGNFPGRFSGRQFSNSRSEMNVSTLELGDSALYLCASSTRSNYGYTFGSGTRLTVV.

CDR3 in amino acids: CSAETGSRIAEAFF. In DNA form, the CDR3 reads TGCAGTGCCGAGACAGGATCAAGGATCGCTGAAGCTTTCTTT. The chain employs TRBV20-1 and TRBJ1-1; possibly TRBD1 for D (6 bases). This CDR3 has 14 residues. Trimming cost V 6 bases and J 6 bases, with 20 bases left between them. Germline CDR1 reads DFQATT; CDR2 reads SNEGSKA (reference sequence).

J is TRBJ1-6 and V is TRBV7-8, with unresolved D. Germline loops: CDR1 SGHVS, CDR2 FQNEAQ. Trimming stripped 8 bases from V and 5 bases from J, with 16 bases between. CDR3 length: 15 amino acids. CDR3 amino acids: CASRGRALHNSPLHF. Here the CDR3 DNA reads TGTGCCAGCCGCGGTCGGGCCCTCCATAATTCACCCCTCCACTTT.

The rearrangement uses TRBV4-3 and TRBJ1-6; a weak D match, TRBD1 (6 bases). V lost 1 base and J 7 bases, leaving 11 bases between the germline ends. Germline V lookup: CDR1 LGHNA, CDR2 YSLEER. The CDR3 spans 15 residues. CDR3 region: CASSQAQQGNSPLHF. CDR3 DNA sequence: TGCGCCAGCAGCCAAGCACAACAGGGAAATTCACCCCTCCACTTT.

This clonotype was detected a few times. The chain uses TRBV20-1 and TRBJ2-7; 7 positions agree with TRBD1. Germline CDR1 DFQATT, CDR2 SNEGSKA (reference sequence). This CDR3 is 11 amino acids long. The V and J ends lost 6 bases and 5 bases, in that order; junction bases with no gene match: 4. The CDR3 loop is CSAIRGNEQYF. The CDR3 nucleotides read TGCAGTGCAATCAGGGGGAACGAGCAGTACTTC.

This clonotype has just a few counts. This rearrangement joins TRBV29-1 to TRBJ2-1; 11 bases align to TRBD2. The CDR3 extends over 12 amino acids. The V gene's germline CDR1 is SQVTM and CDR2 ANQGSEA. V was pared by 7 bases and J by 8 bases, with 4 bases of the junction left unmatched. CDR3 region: CSAPGLADEQFF. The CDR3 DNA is TGCAGCGCCCCGGGACTAGCGGATGAGCAGTTCTTC.

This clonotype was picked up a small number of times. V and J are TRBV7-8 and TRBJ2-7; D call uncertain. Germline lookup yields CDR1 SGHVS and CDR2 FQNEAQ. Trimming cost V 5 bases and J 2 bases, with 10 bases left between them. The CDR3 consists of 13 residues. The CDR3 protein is CASSPTTTYEQYF. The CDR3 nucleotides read TGTGCCAGCAGCCCTACTACGACCTACGAGCAGTACTTC. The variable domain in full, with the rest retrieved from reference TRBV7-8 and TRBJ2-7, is GAGVSQSPRYKVAKRGQDVALRCDPISGHVSLFWYQQALGQGPEFLTYFQNEAQLDKSGLPSDRFFAERPEGSVSTLKIQRTQQEDSAVYLCASSPTTTYEQYFGPGTRLTVT.

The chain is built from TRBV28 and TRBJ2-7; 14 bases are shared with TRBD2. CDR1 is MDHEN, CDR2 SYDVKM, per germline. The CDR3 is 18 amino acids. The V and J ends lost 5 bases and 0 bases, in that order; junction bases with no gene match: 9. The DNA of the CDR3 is TGTGCCAGCAGTACGGCCGGGACTAGCGGGGGTACCTCCTACGAGCAGTACTTC. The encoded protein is CASSTAGTSGGTSYEQYF. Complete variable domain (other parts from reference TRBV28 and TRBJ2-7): DVKVTQSSRYLVKRTGEKVFLECVQDMDHENMFWYRQDPGLGLRLIYFSYDVKMKEKGDIPEGYSVSREKKERFSLILESASTNQTSMYLCASSTAGTSGGTSYEQYFGPGTRLTVT.

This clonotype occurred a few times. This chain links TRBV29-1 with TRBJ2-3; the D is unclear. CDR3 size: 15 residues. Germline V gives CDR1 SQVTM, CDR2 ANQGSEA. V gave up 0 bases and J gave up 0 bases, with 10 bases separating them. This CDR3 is CSVEDPGPSTDTQYF. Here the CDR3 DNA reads TGCAGCGTTGAAGATCCTGGGCCCAGCACAGATACGCAGTATTTT.

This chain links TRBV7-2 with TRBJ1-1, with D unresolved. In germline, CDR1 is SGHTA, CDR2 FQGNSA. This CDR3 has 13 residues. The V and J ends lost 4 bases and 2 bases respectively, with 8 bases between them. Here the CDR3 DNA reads TGTGCCAGCAGCTGGGAAGTAAACACTGAAGCTTTCTTT. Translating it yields CASSWEVNTEAFF.

The CDR3 reads CASSPGTEVNYGYTF. DNA of the CDR3: TGTGCCAGCAGCCCCGGGACAGAAGTTAACTATGGCTACACCTTC. The rearrangement links TRBV5-4 to TRBJ1-2; 7 bases match TRBD1. CDR1 and CDR2 from the germline V gene are SGHNT and YYREEE (reference sequence). V was pared by 4 bases and J by 1 base, with 7 bases of the junction left unmatched. This CDR3 comprises 15 residues.

Here the CDR3 reads CASSHDRGQETQYF. CDR3 DNA sequence: TGTGCCAGCAGCCACGACAGGGGCCAAGAGACCCAGTACTTC. V usage is TRBV14 and J usage is TRBJ2-5; 8 bases agree with TRBD1. In germline, CDR1 is SGHDN, CDR2 FVKESK. CDR3 size: 14 residues. V dropped 3 bases and J dropped 1; count of bases not matched to a gene: 1.

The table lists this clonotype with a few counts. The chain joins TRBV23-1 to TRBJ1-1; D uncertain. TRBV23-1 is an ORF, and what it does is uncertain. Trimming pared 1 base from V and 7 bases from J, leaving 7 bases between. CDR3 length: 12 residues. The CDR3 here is CASSQLKIEAFF. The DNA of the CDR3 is TGCGCCAGCAGTCAATTAAAGATTGAAGCTTTCTTT.

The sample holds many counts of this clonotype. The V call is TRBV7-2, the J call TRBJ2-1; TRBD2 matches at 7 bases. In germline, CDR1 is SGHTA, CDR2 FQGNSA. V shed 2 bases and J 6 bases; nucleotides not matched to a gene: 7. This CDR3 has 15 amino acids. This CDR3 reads CASSLFQSGTNEQFF. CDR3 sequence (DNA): TGTGCCAGCAGCTTATTCCAGAGCGGGACCAATGAGCAGTTCTTC.